The present TCR beta chain was sequenced within a study of identical twins. The CDR3 contains 15 residues. Trimming shortened V by 5 bases and J by 4 bases, and 13 bases separated the two germline ends. Germline CDR1 and CDR2: KGHDR and SFDVKD. As regards this clonotype: Its antigen is not identified.

Notes on the study in general: Not following the same donors, the study drew its conclusions from cross-sectional statistical analysis.

TCRdb itself ran the 5' RACE reads through MiXCR, one entry per CDR3 protein. The sample shows around 650,000 distinct CDR3 sequences, 7.1% of them seen only once. In addition, the sample was reused for a study of yellow fever vaccine responses in identical twins.

The TCR was taken from a woman aged 18-35 years in good health. Sequencing used PBMCs. This sequence joins TRBV24-1 and TRBJ2-2, with TRBD2 as a possible D gene (5 bases). The CDR3 coding sequence is TGTGCCACCAGTGGGATAAGGGAGCCCACCGGGGAGCTGTTTTTT. As protein: CATSGIREPTGELFF.